This TCR beta chain was captured in a study of T cell responses to AZD1222 COVID-19 vaccine. Here immunoSEQ multiplex PCR was the method, and the copy in TCRdb shows in-frame clones only, minus some. The top ten clones hold about 12% of a sample with tens of thousands of clones, approximately 90% of them seen once. Worth noting for this clone: The antigen remains undetermined.

Timing groups of about 4 and about 12 weeks for second doses were pooled. Overall study results and limits: Two AZD1222 administrations were followed by greater Spike-specific TCR breadth and depth.

Sequencing used peripheral blood, obtained 28 days after the second AZD1222 dose. The receptor was isolated from an adult who received the AZD1222 COVID-19 vaccine.

The CDR3 reads CASSFGAPNYGYTF. CDR3 DNA: TGTGCCAGCAGTTTCGGGGCGCCGAACTATGGCTACACCTTC. The chain uses TRBV27 and TRBJ1-2; perhaps TRBD1 as D (5 bases). Deletions cut 3 bases from V and 2 bases from J, with 10 bases between. Germline assignment: CDR1 MNHEY and CDR2 SMNVEV (reference sequence). CDR3 length equals 14 residues.